Each of the 17 T cell receptor beta chains below was sequenced from the same sample in a study of CD8 T cells in Susac syndrome. With random hexamers, reverse transcription was performed on about 0.5 to 1 ug of RNA. In TCRdb, the immunoSEQ multiplex PCR reads were re-called with MiXCR into one record per CDR3 protein. The data hold fewer than 350,000 distinct CDR3 sequences, with approximately 85% observed a single time. Sequencing input: CD8+ T cells from PBMCs. The receptor source for this set is a human donor with multiple sclerosis.

The CDR3 loop reads CASSLVYGAFF. The CDR3 nucleotides read TGTGCCAGCAGCTTGGTTTACGGGGCTTTCTTT. V is TRBV5-4 and J is TRBJ1-1; D ambiguous. CDR3 length: 11 amino acids. Deletions cut 0 bases from V and 11 bases from J, with 8 bases between. Germline V gene data show CDR1 as SGHNT and CDR2 as YYREEE (reference sequence).

The J gene is TRBJ2-1, the V gene TRBV7-8; D is uncertain. Germline V gives CDR1 SGHVS, CDR2 FQNEAQ. V was cut by 2 bases and J by 6 bases, with 23 bases left in between. The CDR3 totals 18 residues. The CDR3 loop is CASSLSFRRQNPFNEQFF. CDR3 DNA: TGTGCCAGCAGCTTATCTTTTCGAAGGCAGAATCCTTTCAATGAGCAGTTCTTC. Supplemented by reference TRBV7-8 and TRBJ2-1, the full variable domain reads GAGVSQSPRYKVAKRGQDVALRCDPISGHVSLFWYQQALGQGPEFLTYFQNEAQLDKSGLPSDRFFAERPEGSVSTLKIQRTQQEDSAVYLCASSLSFRRQNPFNEQFFGPGTRLTVL.

The chain is built from TRBV4-1 and TRBJ1-4; D gene unclear. Trimming took 6 bases from V and 8 from J, leaving 19 bases between them. Germline V gives CDR1 MGHRA, CDR2 YSYEKL. The CDR3 has 15 amino acids. This CDR3 is CASRPQSGLEEKLFF. CDR3 coding DNA: TGCGCCAGCAGACCACAAAGCGGGCTAGAAGAAAAACTGTTTTTT.

This clonotype was counted only a few times. The genes are TRBV12-5 and TRBJ2-2; no firm D call. V was pared by 5 bases and J by 2 bases, with 6 bases between. The germline CDR1 and CDR2 sequences are LGHNT and FRNRAP. This CDR3 contains 13 residues. The chain's CDR3 is CASGGDNTGELFF. DNA of the CDR3: TGTGCTAGTGGTGGCGATAACACCGGGGAGCTGTTTTTT.

The chain combines TRBV15 with TRBJ1-4, with D perhaps TRBD1 (5 bases). The CDR3 contains 15 residues. Trimming shortened V by 2 bases and J by 8 bases, and 15 bases separated the two germline ends. Germline V lookup: CDR1 LNHNV, CDR2 YYDKDF (reference sequence). CDR3 bases: TGTGCCACCAGCAGATCCGGGGACGAGGGGGAAAAACTGTTTTTT. This gives the protein CATSRSGDEGEKLFF.

The J gene is TRBJ2-1, the V gene TRBV29-1; 11 bases line up with TRBD2. Unmatched junction bases numbered 10, after V lost 2 bases and J lost 4 bases. The CDR3 runs to 17 residues. The V gene's germline CDR1 is SQVTM and CDR2 ANQGSEA. CDR3 sequence reads: CSVERSYLAGGYNEQFF. CDR3 DNA sequence: TGCAGCGTTGAACGCTCCTATCTAGCGGGAGGTTACAATGAGCAGTTCTTC.

This chain uses TRBV27 with TRBJ2-1; D is undetermined. The germline V and J ends were trimmed by 4 bases and 4 bases, with 14 bases remaining between them. CDR3 size: 15 residues. Per the germline V gene, CDR1 is MNHEY and CDR2 is SMNVEV (reference sequence). The CDR3, as DNA: TGTGCCAGCAGTTCAATCATATCAAGGTACAATGAGCAGTTCTTC. It translates to CASSSIISRYNEQFF.

The gene calls are TRBV7-9 and TRBJ2-1, with 11 nucleotides matching TRBD2. The CDR3 has 17 residues. Germline CDR1 and CDR2: SEHNR and FQNEAQ (reference sequence). Germline trimming cut 8 bases from V and 7 bases from J; bases unmatched to any gene: 16. The CDR3 region is CASGGLNGLAGRNEQFF. DNA of the CDR3: TGTGCCAGCGGCGGACTCAACGGACTAGCGGGTAGAAATGAGCAGTTCTTC.

The chain recombines TRBV27 with TRBJ2-4, with unresolved D. Trimming stripped 2 bases from V and 8 bases from J, with 19 bases between. This CDR3 region has 16 residues. Germline assignment: CDR1 MNHEY and CDR2 SMNVEV (reference sequence). CDR3 loop: CASSLGLDPRVDIQYF. CDR3 nucleotide sequence: TGTGCCAGCAGTTTAGGGTTGGACCCCCGGGTAGACATTCAGTACTTC.

The V gene is TRBV28, the J gene TRBJ2-7; D perhaps matches TRBD1 (6 bases). The CDR3 extends over 15 amino acids. Per germline, CDR1 MDHEN and CDR2 SYDVKM. Trimming shortened V by 6 bases and J by 1 base, and 16 bases separated the two germline ends. The CDR3 DNA is TGTGCCAGCAGCCTAGGGCAGGACAGATCCTACGAGCAGTACTTC. This sequence encodes CASSLGQDRSYEQYF. The full variable domain, with the rest looked up from reference TRBV28 and TRBJ2-7, is DVKVTQSSRYLVKRTGEKVFLECVQDMDHENMFWYRQDPGLGLRLIYFSYDVKMKEKGDIPEGYSVSREKKERFSLILESASTNQTSMYLCASSLGQDRSYEQYFGPGTRLTVT.

The genes are TRBV12-3 or TRBV12-4 and TRBJ2-1; D is possibly TRBD1 (5 bases). The CDR3 covers 12 residues. V shed 3 bases and J shed 8 bases, with 8 bases lying between them. CDR3 coding DNA: TGTGCCAGCAGTTTCCAGGGCTATGAGCAGTTCTTC. It specifies CASSFQGYEQFF.

V is TRBV10-1 and J is TRBJ2-1; TRBD2 aligns across 9 bases. J lost 7 bases, V lost 4 bases, and 5 bases had no gene match. This CDR3 region has 14 residues. Per the germline V gene, CDR1 is WNHNN and CDR2 is SYGVQD (reference sequence). CDR3 in amino acids: CASSALAGRNEQFF. In DNA, the CDR3 is TGCGCCAGCAGTGCCCTAGCGGGAAGGAATGAGCAGTTCTTC.

This chain connects TRBV3-1 to TRBJ2-7; TRBD2 aligns across 11 bases. This CDR3 has 19 residues. The V gene's germline CDR1 is LGHDT and CDR2 YNNKEL (reference sequence). Germline trimming cut 0 bases from V and 2 bases from J; bases unmatched to any gene: 12. For the CDR3, the DNA is TGTGCCAGCAGCCAAGAAACGTCAATGGTGACTAGCGGGACCTACGAGCAGTACTTC. Its translation: CASSQETSMVTSGTYEQYF.

The rearrangement uses TRBV28 and TRBJ2-1; D not certain. Trimming left V 5 bases short and J 0 bases short, with 11 bases between. Germline V gene data show CDR1 as MDHEN and CDR2 as SYDVKM. This CDR3 region has 15 residues. In nucleotides, the CDR3 is TGTGCCAGCAGTCGCCGATCTAGCTCCTACAATGAGCAGTTCTTC. This gives the protein CASSRRSSSYNEQFF.

This clonotype was seen more than once but under ten times. This chain joins TRBV7-8 and TRBJ2-7, with a possible D match to TRBD2 (5 bases). Trimming took 5 bases from V and 3 from J, leaving 17 bases between them. The CDR3 contains 15 residues. Germline CDR1 reads SGHVS; CDR2 reads FQNEAQ. CDR3 sequence (DNA): TGTGCCAGCAGCCCCCTCGGGAATCCCCTCTACGAGCAGTACTTC. Amino acids: CASSPLGNPLYEQYF.

The V and J genes are TRBV11-2 and TRBJ2-1, with 16 positions matching TRBD2. This CDR3 region has 21 residues. The germline gives CDR1 SGHAT, CDR2 FQNNGV. Trimming cost V 5 bases and J 0 bases; bases outside gene matches: 13. The CDR3 DNA is TGTGCCAGCAGCATTATTACGGGACTAGCGGGAGGGCCCCGCTCCTACAATGAGCAGTTCTTC. As protein: CASSIITGLAGGPRSYNEQFF. The full variable domain, in which reference TRBV11-2 and TRBJ2-1 provide the parts outside the CDR3, is EAGVAQSPRYKIIEKRQSVAFWCNPISGHATLYWYQQILGQGPKLLIQFQNNGVVDDSQLPKDRFSAERLKGVDSTLKIQPAKLEDSAVYLCASSIITGLAGGPRSYNEQFFGPGTRLTVL.

J is TRBJ2-7 and V is TRBV3-1; D unresolved. CDR1 and CDR2 from the germline V gene are LGHDT and YNNKEL (reference sequence). V gave up 3 bases and J gave up 6 bases, with 12 bases separating them. The CDR3 covers 13 residues. The CDR3 DNA reads TGTGCCAGCAGCCAGTCGGCCTTCCTCGAGCAGTACTTC. It is translated as CASSQSAFLEQYF.